One sample yielded the 26 T cell receptor beta chains listed below, sequenced in a study of blood T cells in healthy people across ages. With a J-beta primer mix and a sample-barcoded 5' primer, a second PCR ran about 7 to 12 cycles. Using its own MiXCR run on the 5' RACE reads, TCRdb lists one record per CDR3 protein. The sample gives 650,000 to 700,000 distinct CDR3 sequences, around 50% of which show up once; 13% is in the top ten. The sequenced sample consisted of blood. Every receptor here comes from a woman of 80 years or more in good health.

The chain recombines TRBV9 with TRBJ1-1; TRBD1 matches at 12 bases. This CDR3 has 17 residues. Germline trimming cut 4 bases from V and 1 base from J; bases unmatched to any gene: 8. Germline loops: CDR1 SGDLS, CDR2 YYNGEE. Written as DNA, the CDR3 is TGTGCCAGCAGCCCCGGGACAGGGGGCGGGGGGAACACTGAAGCTTTCTTT. Protein product: CASSPGTGGGGNTEAFF.

Only one count was recorded for this clonotype. The rearrangement links TRBV20-1 to TRBJ2-1, with D hard to call. There are 12 residues in the CDR3. Deletions cut 7 bases from V and 5 bases from J, with 12 bases between. Germline CDR1 is DFQATT and CDR2 is SNEGSKA (reference sequence). CDR3 region: CSGSANNNEQFF. CDR3 DNA: TGCAGTGGCTCGGCAAACAACAATGAGCAGTTCTTC.

About this clonotype: A much larger clone lies one base from this, so it may be a read error. The gene calls are TRBV12-3 or TRBV12-4 and TRBJ2-5; a possible D gene is TRBD1 (6 bases). This CDR3 region has 11 residues. The V gene lost 4 bases and the J gene lost 9 bases, with 9 bases spanning the gap. For the CDR3, the DNA is TGTGCCAGCAGTTGTCCAGGGGCCCAGTACTTC. Its protein product is CASSCPGAQYF.

This clonotype was found many times. The chain employs TRBV5-1 and TRBJ2-5; 7 bases match TRBD1. Germline trimming cut 4 bases from V and 3 bases from J; bases unmatched to any gene: 9. The CDR3 covers 15 residues. The V gene's germline CDR1 is SGHRS and CDR2 YFSETQ. CDR3 bases: TGCGCCAGCAGCCCTAACTCCGGGACAGAAGAGACCCAGTACTTC. Translation: CASSPNSGTEETQYF. Filled out from reference TRBV5-1 and TRBJ2-5, the complete variable domain reads KAGVTQTPRYLIKTRGQQVTLSCSPISGHRSVSWYQQTPGQGLQFLFEYFSETQRNKGNFPGRFSGRQFSNSRSEMNVSTLELGDSALYLCASSPNSGTEETQYFGPGTRLLVL.

A few counts support this clonotype. This chain links TRBV4-1 with TRBJ2-3, with D unresolved. The CDR3 totals 15 residues. V was cut by 4 bases and J by 8 bases, with 19 bases left in between. The germline V gene encodes CDR1 MGHRA and CDR2 YSYEKL. CDR3 sequence reads: CASSLAALPGGTQYF. The CDR3 DNA follows: TGCGCCAGCAGCCTCGCCGCCTTACCCGGTGGTACGCAGTATTTT.

The CDR3 region has the DNA TGTGCCAGCAGCCTGCGGGGGAGCGGGCTCACCGGGGAGCTGTTTTTT. This sequence encodes CASSLRGSGLTGELFF. The genes are TRBV3-1 and TRBJ2-2; 7 bases are shared with TRBD2. This CDR3 contains 16 residues. J gave up 4 bases and V 4 bases, and 9 bases lay outside the gene matches. Germline V gene sequence: CDR1 LGHDT, CDR2 YNNKEL (reference sequence).

This clonotype has just a few counts. This could be a read error, since a much larger clone is one nucleotide away. This rearrangement joins TRBV29-1 to TRBJ2-7, with D tentatively TRBD2 (6 bases). CDR3 size: 13 residues. In germline, CDR1 is SQVTM, CDR2 ANQGSEA. Trimming removed 4 bases from V and 7 bases from J, with 17 bases in between. The CDR3 spells CSVGRGAGNEQYF. CDR3 bases: TGCAGCGTTGGGAGAGGGGCGGGAAATGAGCAGTACTTC.

The genes are TRBV30 and TRBJ1-5; D unresolved. Germline loops: CDR1 GTSNPN, CDR2 SVGIG (reference sequence). The length of the CDR3 is 13 residues. V dropped 4 bases and J dropped 0 bases, with 7 bases sitting between them. CDR3 bases: TGTGCCTGGAAAGGAGATAGCAATCAGCCCCAGCATTTT. As protein: CAWKGDSNQPQHF.

This clonotype was detected many times. The chain combines TRBV7-3 with TRBJ2-5; D remains unclear. This CDR3 region has 13 residues. V dropped 0 bases and J dropped 6 bases, with 8 bases sitting between them. The germline CDR1 and CDR2 sequences are SGHTA and FQGTGA. CDR3 in DNA: TGTGCCAGCAGCTTAACGTTTGCCCAGACCCAGTACTTC. Translated, it gives CASSLTFAQTQYF.

Worth noting for this clonotype: A much larger clone differs from this one at a single base, so this may be a read error. V usage is TRBV2 and J usage is TRBJ1-2, with 8 positions matching TRBD1. The CDR3 extends over 16 amino acids. The V gene's germline CDR1 is SNHLY and CDR2 FYNNEI. The CDR3 is CASSEGATGGSYGCTF. The CDR3 DNA reads as TGTGCCAGCAGTGAAGGGGCAACAGGGGGTAGCTATGGCTGCACCTTC.

This clonotype has ten or more counts. The J gene is TRBJ2-7, the V gene TRBV28; 7 bases are shared with TRBD1. The CDR3 runs 15 residues. Germline loops: CDR1 MDHEN, CDR2 SYDVKM. V shed 3 bases, J shed 0 bases, and the junction held 5 bases outside the gene matches. CDR3 nucleotide sequence: TGTGCCAGCAGTTTGCCCGGACAGGTCTCCTACGAGCAGTACTTC. The encoded protein is CASSLPGQVSYEQYF.

This sequence joins TRBV12-3 or TRBV12-4 and TRBJ1-4; D is possibly TRBD1 (5 bases). This CDR3 is 15 amino acids long. V lost 6 bases, J lost 8 bases, and 19 bases lay in between. CDR3: CASSPPGSWGEKLFF. CDR3 sequence (DNA): TGTGCCAGCAGCCCTCCGGGTTCCTGGGGCGAAAAACTGTTTTTT.

On this clonotype: This clone may be a read error of a much larger clone one base away. The chain couples TRBV29-1 to TRBJ2-1, with D perhaps matching TRBD2 (6 bases). The DNA end is a closer match to TRBJ2-7, so the J assignment may be wrong. CDR3 length: 14 amino acids. Germline assignment: CDR1 SQVTM and CDR2 ANQGSEA. The CDR3 loop is CSVGGLSTDNEQYF. The DNA of the CDR3 is TGCAGCGTTGGGGGACTTTCCACTGACAATGAGCAGTACTTC.

This chain links TRBV4-2 with TRBJ2-1, with a possible D match to TRBD2 (6 bases). Trimming cost V 0 bases and J 2 bases, with 11 bases left between them. CDR1 and CDR2 (germline): LGHNA, YNFKEQ. The CDR3 spans 16 residues. The DNA for the CDR3 is TGTGCCAGCAGCCAAGAAGGGACTCCCCCCTACAATGAGCAGTTCTTC. It yields the protein CASSQEGTPPYNEQFF.

Regarding this clonotype: With a much larger clone just one base away, this may be a read error. The rearrangement uses TRBV25-1 and TRBJ2-6, with a weak D call TRBD1 (6 bases). From germline, CDR1 is MGHDK and CDR2 SYGVNS. Trimming removed 8 bases at V and 0 bases at J, with 29 bases between. CDR3 length: 21 residues. The chain's CDR3 is CASQDGVRGWSASSGANVLTF. The CDR3 nucleotides read TGTGCCAGCCAAGATGGTGTCAGGGGTTGGAGTGCGAGCTCTGGGGCCAACGTCCTGACTTTC.

This chain links TRBV20-1 with TRBJ2-4; tentative D call: TRBD1 (6 bases). Trimming took off 6 bases at V and 0 bases at J, with 12 bases between the two ends. The CDR3 runs 14 residues. The V gene's germline CDR1 is DFQATT and CDR2 SNEGSKA (reference sequence). The CDR3 here is CSARQELAKNIQYF. Here the CDR3 DNA reads TGCAGTGCCAGACAGGAACTAGCCAAAAACATTCAGTACTTC.

This clonotype has a handful of counts. The chain employs TRBV6-2 or TRBV6-3 and TRBJ1-2; no reliable D call. Trimming pared 4 bases from V and 7 bases from J, leaving 19 bases between. The CDR3 consists of 15 residues. Germline V gene sequence: CDR1 MNHEY, CDR2 SVGEGT. DNA of the CDR3: TGTGCCAGCAGTTCCCTCCCTCCTGGGATGAGTGGCTACACCTTC. As protein: CASSSLPPGMSGYTF.

J is TRBJ2-3 and V is TRBV29-1; D ambiguous. Germline V CDR1 and CDR2: SQVTM, ANQGSEA. The CDR3 is 12 residues long. The germline V and J ends were trimmed by 3 bases and 4 bases, with 8 bases remaining between them. CDR3 sequence: CSVDPLADTQYF. DNA for the CDR3: TGCAGCGTTGATCCCCTGGCAGATACGCAGTATTTT.

J is TRBJ2-5 and V is TRBV6-5; no clear D. The J call may be in error: the DNA end matches TRBJ2-7 better. Per germline, CDR1 MNHEY and CDR2 SVGAGI. This CDR3 has 14 amino acids. Written as DNA, the CDR3 is TGTGCCAGCAGAGCTCTGGGCCTAGGCTACGAGCAGTACTTC. It specifies CASRALGLGYEQYF.

The chain couples TRBV5-1 to TRBJ2-7, with a weak D call TRBD2 (5 bases). The CDR3 is 15 residues long. Trimming removed 4 bases from V and 7 bases from J, with 21 bases in between. Germline V gives CDR1 SGHRS, CDR2 YFSETQ. CDR3 protein: CASSRGQFDYNEQYF. The CDR3 bases are TGCGCCAGCAGCCGAGGGCAATTCGACTACAATGAGCAGTACTTC.

The rearrangement joins TRBV28 to TRBJ1-5; possibly TRBD1 for D (6 bases). Looked up from germline, CDR1 is MDHEN and CDR2 is SYDVKM. The CDR3 runs to 16 residues. Trimming shortened V by 2 bases and J by 6 bases, and 17 bases separated the two germline ends. This chain's CDR3 is CASSLGGGGRRQPQHF. As DNA, the CDR3 is TGTGCCAGCAGTTTAGGGGGGGGCGGTAGACGTCAGCCCCAGCATTTT. Looking up the rest from reference TRBV28 and TRBJ1-5 gives the full variable domain: DVKVTQSSRYLVKRTGEKVFLECVQDMDHENMFWYRQDPGLGLRLIYFSYDVKMKEKGDIPEGYSVSREKKERFSLILESASTNQTSMYLCASSLGGGGRRQPQHFGDGTRLSIL.

In this sample, this clonotype turned up once. This sequence joins TRBV6-2 or TRBV6-3 and TRBJ2-1; D might be TRBD2 (6 bases). Germline CDR1 reads MNHEY; CDR2 reads SVGEGT. V lost 2 bases, J lost 8 bases, and 16 bases lay in between. The CDR3 has 15 amino acids. CDR3 sequence (DNA): TGTGCCAGCAGTTACCCATATCGACTAGTCTATGAGCAGTTCTTC. It translates to CASSYPYRLVYEQFF.

As to this clonotype: This clone may be a read error of a much larger clone one base away. V is TRBV12-3 or TRBV12-4 and J is TRBJ2-3; 14 positions match TRBD2. There are 16 residues in the CDR3. V dropped 4 bases and J dropped 4; count of bases not matched to a gene: 4. Here the CDR3 reads CASSSGTSGGADTQYF. The CDR3 DNA reads TGTGCCAGCAGTTCCGGGACTAGCGGGGGAGCAGATACGCAGTATTTT.

This clonotype has ten or more counts. With a much larger clone just one base away, this may be a read error. This chain uses TRBV20-1 with TRBJ2-1, with TRBD2 matching over 9 bases. CDR1 is DFQATT, CDR2 SNEGSKA, per germline (reference sequence). CDR3 length: 15 residues. The V and J ends lost 0 bases and 8 bases, in that order; junction bases with no gene match: 8. The CDR3 coding sequence is TGCAGTGCTAGAGATGGGGTAGCGGGAGTCCATGAGCAGTTCTTC. This codes for CSARDGVAGVHEQFF.

V usage is TRBV6-4 and J usage is TRBJ1-5; unclear D gene. CDR1 is MRHNA, CDR2 SNTAGT, per germline. CDR3 length: 18 residues. V lost 5 bases, J lost 2 bases, and 22 bases lay in between. In nucleotides, the CDR3 is TGTGCCAGCAGTCCCTTAGGGTTGAGTCTCGGGGGCAATCAGCCCCAGCATTTT. It translates to CASSPLGLSLGGNQPQHF.

This clonotype was recorded only once. The rearrangement joins TRBV6-5 to TRBJ2-4; unclear D gene. The J call is doubtful: the DNA matches TRBJ2-7 better. The CDR3 is 14 amino acids. Looked up from germline, CDR1 is MNHEY and CDR2 is SVGAGI. The CDR3 is CASSASVGIYEQYF. In DNA form, the CDR3 reads TGTGCCAGCAGTGCTTCGGTGGGTATATACGAGCAGTACTTC.